The sample holds many counts of the clone carrying this TCR beta chain. The antigen is undetermined. These data belong to a study of T cells in Graves' hyperthyroidism and ophthalmopathy. Study conclusions and caveats: The blood repertoire included most of the expanded thyroid clonotypes above 0.001. Ophthalmopathy, as predicted by the model, came a median 6.5 months after the prediction.

V shed 6 bases and J shed 2 bases, with 7 bases lying between them. Germline assignment: CDR1 SGHAT and CDR2 FQNNGV. The CDR3 covers 12 residues. RNA transcripts were the template for amplifying TCR beta CDR3 regions. HTBI primers drove first-round RT-PCR of the TCR CDR3. Each CDR3 protein gets one entry after TCRdb re-called the multiplex PCR reads with MiXCR. This table has about 380,000 distinct CDR3 sequences, approximately 13% appearing once. Graves' hyperthyroidism is called stable when ophthalmopathy does not progress within 18 months. Reasons for excluding patients were uncontrolled infection, other autoimmune disease, pregnancy or lactation.

Sequences were obtained from blood. This chain connects TRBV11-2 to TRBJ1-1; D gene unclear. The sequence was collected from an older woman with Graves' hyperthyroidism. The CDR3 here is CASRFTNTEAFF. The CDR3, as DNA: TGTGCCAGCAGATTTACAAACACTGAAGCTTTCTTT.